These 11 T cell receptor beta chains were all obtained from the same sample, sequenced in a study of cytotoxic CD8 clonotypes in ibrutinib-treated CLL. Only in-frame clones appear in the TCRdb table, and some are missing; sequencing was by immunoSEQ multiplex PCR. The repertoire has about 130,000 clones, about 76% of them found once; the top ten carry around 5%. The sequencing here drew on PBMCs, taken after 24 months of ibrutinib treatment. The receptors stem from a human donor with chronic lymphocytic leukemia.

The CDR3 spells CASSWGGSRSNTEAFF. As DNA, the CDR3 is TGTGCCAGCAGCTGGGGGGGGTCGCGCTCCAACACTGAAGCTTTCTTT. This chain connects TRBV5-4 to TRBJ1-1, with D perhaps TRBD1 (5 bases). Trimming left V 3 bases short and J 2 bases short, with 17 bases between. Per germline, CDR1 SGHNT and CDR2 YYREEE (reference sequence). This CDR3 has 16 residues.

As DNA, the CDR3 is TGTGCCAGCAGTTCTCCAGGGGGGGACTATGGCTACACCTTC. This sequence encodes CASSSPGGDYGYTF. The rearrangement joins TRBV28 to TRBJ1-2; TRBD1 aligns across 7 bases. J lost 3 bases, V lost 4 bases, and 5 bases had no gene match. This CDR3 comprises 14 residues. CDR1 is MDHEN, CDR2 SYDVKM, per germline.

The chain uses TRBV21-1 and TRBJ2-2; the D call of TRBD2 is as the table states it, not checked on the DNA. TRBV21-1 is designated a pseudogene. The CDR3 runs 17 residues. CDR3 loop: CATRTSLDGGNTGELFF. CDR3 in DNA: TGTGCCACCCGGACTAGCCTCGACGGGGGCAACACCGGGGAGCTGTTTTTT.

In its sample, this clone was seen a few times. The chain is built from TRBV27 and TRBJ2-7, with D perhaps TRBD1 or TRBD2 (6 bases each). Germline lookup yields CDR1 MNHEY and CDR2 SMNVEV (reference sequence). CDR3 length equals 17 residues. Trimming cost V 1 base and J 0 bases, with 16 bases left between them. CDR3 in DNA: TGTGCCAGCAGTTTATTGGGGTGGGGGGACAACTCCTACGAGCAGTACTTC. Protein sequence: CASSLLGWGDNSYEQYF.

This clone has a handful of counts. The chain links TRBV5-1 to TRBJ1-6, with no clear D. V was shortened by 2 bases and J by 5 bases, with 5 bases between the two germline ends. CDR1 is SGHRS and CDR2 is YFSETQ in the germline V gene. The CDR3 extends over 13 amino acids. The CDR3 bases are TGCGCCAGCAGCTTCAAAAATAATTCACCCCTCCACTTT. Encoded protein: CASSFKNNSPLHF.

This sequence joins TRBV5-4 and TRBJ2-7; the match to TRBD2 covers 7 bases. The germline CDR1 and CDR2 sequences are SGHNT and YYREEE (reference sequence). This CDR3 has 15 residues. Trimming cost V 0 bases and J 0 bases; bases outside gene matches: 3. DNA of the CDR3: TGTGCCAGCAGCTTGGGGGGAGGGAGCTCCTACGAGCAGTACTTC. Protein sequence: CASSLGGGSSYEQYF.

The chain links TRBV7-2 to TRBJ2-7; 8 bases are a match to TRBD2. In germline, CDR1 is SGHTA, CDR2 FQGNSA. The CDR3 loop spans 15 amino acids. Losses at the gene ends were 6 bases for V and 0 bases for J; bases not matched to a gene: 7. This CDR3 reads CASSPASGSSYEQYF. The CDR3 coding sequence is TGTGCCAGCAGTCCCGCGAGCGGGAGCTCCTACGAGCAGTACTTC.

The chain links TRBV6-6 to TRBJ2-1, with D hard to call. V was trimmed by 5 bases and J by 5 bases, leaving 13 bases between them. Germline assignment: CDR1 MNHNY and CDR2 SVGAGI (reference sequence). The CDR3 runs 14 residues. The CDR3 region is CASSPRTLDNEQFF. CDR3 sequence (DNA): TGTGCCAGCAGTCCCCGGACCCTTGACAATGAGCAGTTCTTC.

This chain's CDR3 is CASSLVPGMYNEQFF. CDR3 nucleotides: TGCGCCAGCAGCTTGGTCCCAGGGATGTACAATGAGCAGTTCTTC. The chain combines TRBV5-1 with TRBJ2-1, with a tentative D call TRBD1 (5 bases). The V gene lost 0 bases and the J gene lost 4 bases, with 11 bases spanning the gap. This CDR3 has 15 amino acids. Germline loops: CDR1 SGHRS, CDR2 YFSETQ.

The chain combines TRBV18 with TRBJ1-6; D is perhaps TRBD1 (6 bases). The CDR3 runs 16 residues. V shed 2 bases and J shed 9 bases, with 17 bases lying between them. In germline, CDR1 is KGHSH, CDR2 LQKENI. CDR3 in amino acids: CASSPTGAGEGSPLHF. DNA of the CDR3: TGTGCCAGCTCACCAACTGGGGCAGGGGAGGGTTCACCCCTCCACTTT.

The genes are TRBV28 and TRBJ1-5, with D hard to call. Germline V CDR1 and CDR2: MDHEN, SYDVKM. Trimming took off 3 bases at V and 9 bases at J, with 9 bases between the two ends. CDR3 size: 12 residues. The CDR3 sequence: CASSFGPLPQHF. The CDR3 DNA sequence: TGTGCCAGCAGTTTCGGGCCTTTGCCCCAGCATTTT.